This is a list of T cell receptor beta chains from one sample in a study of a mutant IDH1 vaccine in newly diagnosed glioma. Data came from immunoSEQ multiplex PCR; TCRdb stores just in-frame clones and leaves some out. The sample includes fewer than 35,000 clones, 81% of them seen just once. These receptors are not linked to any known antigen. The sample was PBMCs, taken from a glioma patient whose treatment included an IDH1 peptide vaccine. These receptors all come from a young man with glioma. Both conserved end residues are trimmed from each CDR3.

CDR3 protein: ASSLSVNTEAF
J gene: TRBJ1-1
V gene: TRBV5-1

CDR3 protein: ASSTGLAESTDTQY
J gene: TRBJ2-3
V gene: TRBV5-5

CDR3 protein: ASSLRQAFDTEAF
J gene: TRBJ1-1
V gene: TRBV7-9

CDR3 protein: ASSRGNEKLF
J gene: TRBJ1-4
V gene: TRBV6-6

CDR3 protein: ASSLAWGRSDTEAF
J gene: TRBJ1-1
V gene: TRBV5-4

CDR3 protein: ASTEDRSQRTIY
J gene: TRBJ1-3
V gene: TRBV6-1

CDR3 protein: SVCIAGGPGSSQY
J gene: TRBJ2-5
V gene: TRBV29-1

CDR3 protein: ASSDHPLAGKYEQY
J gene: TRBJ2-7
V gene: TRBV6-1

CDR3 protein: ASSLLGHRGTGELF
J gene: TRBJ2-2
V gene: TRBV5-4

CDR3 protein: ASSVDTRLAGSNTGELF
J gene: TRBJ2-2
V gene: TRBV2

CDR3 protein: ASSVGTGVNIGELF
J gene: TRBJ2-2
V gene: TRBV9

CDR3 protein: ASSFRALGTTNEKLF
J gene: TRBJ1-4
V gene: TRBV5-1

CDR3 protein: ASSGGDVHLYEQY
J gene: TRBJ2-7
V gene: TRBV5-6

CDR3 protein: ASSQAGTGLGEKLF
J gene: TRBJ1-4
V gene: TRBV4-1

CDR3 protein: ASSPTRASSYEQY
J gene: TRBJ2-7
V gene: TRBV7-9

CDR3 protein: AWSVRVNTEAF
J gene: TRBJ1-1
V gene: TRBV30

CDR3 protein: ASLMGTEAF
J gene: TRBJ1-1
V gene: TRBV7-9

CDR3 protein: ARRPLEGRGTGELF
J gene: TRBJ2-2
V gene: TRBV5-3

CDR3 protein: ASSLFRPTWDYGTSGSYEQY
J gene: TRBJ2-7
V gene: TRBV5-1

CDR3 protein: ASSAGTGVYEQY
J gene: TRBJ2-7
V gene: TRBV5-4

CDR3 protein: ASRGKTGSYNEKLF
J gene: TRBJ1-4
V gene: TRBV5-1

CDR3 protein: ASSHTGGHPYGYT
J gene: TRBJ1-2
V gene: TRBV5-1

CDR3 protein: ASSQEGGSSGNTIY
J gene: TRBJ1-3
V gene: TRBV4-1

CDR3 protein: ATDMGSGIITEAF
J gene: TRBJ1-1
V gene: TRBV19

CDR3 protein: ASSPNSNTGELF
J gene: TRBJ2-2
V gene: TRBV4-1

CDR3 protein: ASSLGLAGYNEQF
J gene: TRBJ2-1
V gene: TRBV6-5

CDR3 protein: ASSLPRDESTDTQY
J gene: TRBJ2-3
V gene: TRBV4-1

CDR3 protein: ASSAPPGQGGEKLF
J gene: TRBJ1-4
V gene: TRBV19

CDR3 protein: ASSLAGSSYEQY
J gene: TRBJ2-7
V gene: TRBV5-1

CDR3 protein: ASSIRTPGYEQY
J gene: TRBJ2-7
V gene: TRBV19

CDR3 protein: ASSLSSASVFF
J gene: TRBJ2-3
V gene: TRBV7-2

CDR3 protein: ASSLGQGLTGELF
J gene: TRBJ2-2
V gene: TRBV7-2

CDR3 protein: ASSMTRGRADTEAF
J gene: TRBJ1-1
V gene: TRBV27

CDR3 protein: ASSYPSGGRQPQH
J gene: TRBJ1-5
V gene: TRBV6-6

CDR3 protein: ASRPRLAERGNEQF
J gene: TRBJ2-1
V gene: TRBV6-6

CDR3 protein: ASSERDRPGNTIY
J gene: TRBJ1-3
V gene: TRBV6-1

CDR3 protein: ASSSEGSPYEQY
J gene: TRBJ2-7
V gene: TRBV5-4

CDR3 protein: ASSRTSGRYEQY
J gene: TRBJ2-7
V gene: TRBV27

CDR3 protein: ASSRTGGNQPQH
J gene: TRBJ1-5
V gene: TRBV11-2

CDR3 protein: ASSLGREVRGYT
J gene: TRBJ1-2
V gene: TRBV5-6

CDR3 protein: ASRILRGTNEKLF
J gene: TRBJ1-4
V gene: TRBV6-5

CDR3 protein: SIAGVPNEQF
J gene: TRBJ2-1
V gene: TRBV29-1

CDR3 protein: ASSLAGGPTEAF
J gene: TRBJ1-1
V gene: TRBV7-6

CDR3 protein: ASSLGWVSGANVLT
J gene: TRBJ2-6
V gene: TRBV7-2

CDR3 protein: SVEHPPDDEAF
J gene: TRBJ1-1
V gene: TRBV29-1

CDR3 protein: ASSLSPGLAKNIQY
J gene: TRBJ2-4
V gene: TRBV5-1

CDR3 protein: ASSPGQGNYGYT
J gene: TRBJ1-2
V gene: TRBV18

CDR3 protein: ASSSGTGNTEAF
J gene: TRBJ1-1
V gene: TRBV5-1

CDR3 protein: ASRPFGRATNEKLF
J gene: TRBJ1-4
V gene: TRBV27

CDR3 protein: SVSTGVTEAF
J gene: TRBJ1-1
V gene: TRBV29-1

CDR3 protein: ASSLEKEGRNTGELF
J gene: TRBJ2-2
V gene: TRBV7-9

CDR3 protein: ASSLGLAGAVGELF
J gene: TRBJ2-2
V gene: TRBV7-2

CDR3 protein: ASSPLDRFATNEKLF
J gene: TRBJ1-4
V gene: TRBV18

CDR3 protein: ASSPDGNYGYT
J gene: TRBJ1-2
V gene: TRBV18

CDR3 protein: ASSVESSVRETQY
J gene: TRBJ2-5
V gene: TRBV9